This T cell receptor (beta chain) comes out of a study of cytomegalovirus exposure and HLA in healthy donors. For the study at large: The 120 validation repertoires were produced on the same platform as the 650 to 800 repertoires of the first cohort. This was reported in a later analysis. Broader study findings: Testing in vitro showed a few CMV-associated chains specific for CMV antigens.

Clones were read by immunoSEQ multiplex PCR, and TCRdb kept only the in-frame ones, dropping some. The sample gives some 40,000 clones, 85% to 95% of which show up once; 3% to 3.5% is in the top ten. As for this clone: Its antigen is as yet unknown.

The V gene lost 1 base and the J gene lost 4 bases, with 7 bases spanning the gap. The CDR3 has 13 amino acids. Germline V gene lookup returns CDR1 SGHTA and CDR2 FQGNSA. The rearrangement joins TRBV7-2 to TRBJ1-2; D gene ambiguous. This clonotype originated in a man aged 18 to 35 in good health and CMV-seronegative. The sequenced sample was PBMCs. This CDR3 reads CASSLVTIYGYTF. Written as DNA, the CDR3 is TGTGCCAGCAGCTTAGTGACAATCTATGGCTACACCTTC.